This T cell receptor (beta chain) originates from a study of human T cells and chemical hapten exposure. Using its own MiXCR run on the RACE reads, TCRdb lists one record per CDR3 protein. The sample lists roughly 97,000 distinct CDR3 sequences, roughly 27% occurring once. CDR1 is MDHEN and CDR2 is SYDVKM in the germline V gene. The CDR3 has 12 residues. Time point here: patch test 3, about 24 weeks after DPC sensitization. Described treatment: therapeutic diphenylcyclopropenone sensitization with weekly scalp DPC. Comment on this clonotype: The junction departs from the called germline gene at one end, perhaps through a read error.

This TCR was sampled from a man aged 35-49 years with alopecia areata. Some clones in this sample may be carry-over from other donors' samples. This chain links TRBV28 with TRBJ1-2; D gene uncertain. Sequencing used whole blood, obtained in connection with sensitization to the hapten diphenylcyclopropenone (DPC). The CDR3 loop is CASRPELYGYNF. In DNA, the CDR3 is TGTGCCAGCAGGCCCGAGCTCTATGGCTACAACTTC.